Presented here are 30 T cell receptor beta chains from one specimen sequenced in a study of blood T cell repertoires in COVID-19. Assay: immunoSEQ multiplex PCR; the TCRdb copy retains only in-frame clones and omits some. This table holds hundreds of thousands of clones, about 90% found once. The sequencing input was peripheral blood. The receptors derive from a man aged 55 to 70 with COVID-19, enrolled during active disease.

The chain combines TRBV18 with TRBJ2-5, with 9 positions matching TRBD1. The ends lost 2 bases at V and 4 bases at J; junction bases unmatched: 2. This CDR3 region has 14 residues. The germline gives CDR1 KGHSH, CDR2 LQKENI. The CDR3 reads CASSPTGGTETQYF. The DNA for the CDR3 is TGTGCCAGCTCACCAACAGGGGGCACAGAGACCCAGTACTTC.

CDR3 in amino acids: CASRGGGQNGYTF. The CDR3 DNA reads as TGTGCCAGCCGCGGGGGAGGGCAGAACGGCTACACCTTC. The rearrangement links TRBV7-2 to TRBJ1-2; D perhaps matches TRBD1 (5 bases). The V end was cut by 8 bases, the J end by 8 bases, with 18 bases between. The germline gives CDR1 SGHTA, CDR2 FQGNSA. This CDR3 region has 13 residues. The entire variable domain, with the rest obtained from reference TRBV7-2 and TRBJ1-2, is as follows: GAGVSQSPSNKVTEKGKDVELRCDPISGHTALYWYRQSLGQGLEFLIYFQGNSAPDKSGLPSDRFSAERTGGSVSTLTIQRTQQEDSAVYLCASRGGGQNGYTFGSGTRLTVV.

J is TRBJ1-2 and V is TRBV5-4, with 7 bases that match TRBD1. The germline V gene encodes CDR1 SGHNT and CDR2 YYREEE (reference sequence). V shed 5 bases, J shed 5 bases, and the junction held 18 bases outside the gene matches. The CDR3 is made up of 17 amino acids. For the CDR3, the DNA is TGTGCCAGCAGATTTTCCCTCGGGAGGGGGCCGTCATATGGCTACACCTTC. Protein product: CASRFSLGRGPSYGYTF.

The chain uses TRBV18 and TRBJ2-7; tentative D call: TRBD2 (5 bases). Between the trimmed V and J ends, which lost 10 bases and 2 bases, there was a span of 15 bases. The CDR3 runs to 13 residues. From germline, CDR1 is KGHSH and CDR2 LQKENI. The CDR3 loop is CATSGGPPYEQYF. The DNA for the CDR3 is TGTGCCACCTCGGGCGGGCCCCCCTACGAGCAGTACTTC.

The gene calls are TRBV7-6 and TRBJ1-3, with D possibly being TRBD1 (6 bases). V shed 4 bases and J shed 0 bases, with 10 bases lying between them. The CDR3 is 15 amino acids. Germline CDR1 reads SGHVS; CDR2 reads FNYEAQ. The CDR3 here is CASSSQGYSGNTIYF. CDR3 bases: TGTGCCAGCAGCTCACAGGGCTACTCTGGAAACACCATATATTTT.

The chain links TRBV19 to TRBJ2-1; D is perhaps TRBD2 (7 bases). The V end was cut by 4 bases, the J end by 5 bases, with 12 bases between. Germline V gene sequence: CDR1 LNHDA, CDR2 SQIVND (reference sequence). The CDR3 contains 14 residues. The CDR3 spells CASSRGGLNNEQFF. DNA of the CDR3: TGTGCCAGTAGTAGGGGGGGCCTGAACAATGAGCAGTTCTTC.

The rearrangement joins TRBV5-6 to TRBJ2-7; perhaps TRBD2 as D (6 bases). Germline V CDR1 and CDR2: SGHDT, YYEEEE. The CDR3 length is 17 residues. The V end lost 4 bases, the J end lost 3 bases, and 23 bases lay between the germline ends. The CDR3 nucleotides are TGTGCCAGCAGCCCGGAGGGGCGACGGCTGACGAACTACGAGCAGTACTTC. It is translated as CASSPEGRRLTNYEQYF.

The V call is TRBV7-2, the J call TRBJ1-1; TRBD1 agrees at 7 bases. The CDR3 extends over 12 amino acids. CDR1 and CDR2 (germline): SGHTA, FQGNSA. J was trimmed by 10 bases and V by 1 base; bases with no gene match: 3. The chain's CDR3 is CASSLVQGRAFF. CDR3 DNA: TGTGCCAGCAGCTTAGTACAGGGGCGAGCTTTCTTT.

The gene calls are TRBV5-1 and TRBJ2-7; the D is unclear. The CDR3 has 13 residues. Germline values: CDR1 SGHRS, CDR2 YFSETQ. Trimming stripped 0 bases from V and 3 bases from J, with 7 bases between. CDR3 region: CASSLDGDYEQYF. DNA of the CDR3: TGCGCCAGCAGCTTGGACGGTGACTACGAGCAGTACTTC.

The rearrangement uses TRBV30 and TRBJ2-7, with 8 bases identical to TRBD1. The trim removed 4 bases at V and 5 bases at J, leaving 7 bases unmatched. Looked up from germline, CDR1 is GTSNPN and CDR2 is SVGIG (reference sequence). The CDR3 consists of 13 residues. The CDR3 nucleotides are TGTGCCTGGATAGCGAGGACAGGGAACGAGCAGTACTTC. Its translation is CAWIARTGNEQYF. Drawing the rest from reference TRBV30 and TRBJ2-7, the complete variable domain is SQTIHQWPATLVQPVGSPLSLECTVEGTSNPNLYWYRQAAGRGLQLLFYSVGIGQISSEVPQNLSASRPQDRQFILSSKKLLLSDSGFYLCAWIARTGNEQYFGPGTRLTVT.

The chain carries TRBV18 and TRBJ1-6, with TRBD1 identical over 9 bases. The junction had 6 bases not matched to a gene; V was cut back by 2 bases and J by 10 bases. Germline lookup yields CDR1 KGHSH and CDR2 LQKENI. This CDR3 is built from 15 residues. DNA for the CDR3: TGTGCCAGCTCACCAGGGACAGGGCGAAAATCACCCCTCCACTTT. It encodes CASSPGTGRKSPLHF.

The V gene is TRBV12-5, the J gene TRBJ1-2; D call uncertain. V was shortened by 9 bases and J by 5 bases, with 22 bases between the two germline ends. The CDR3 covers 15 residues. Germline values: CDR1 LGHNT, CDR2 FRNRAP. CDR3: CASGEGWARPYGYTF. CDR3 bases: TGTGCTAGCGGTGAGGGTTGGGCCCGTCCTTATGGCTACACCTTC.

The V call is TRBV5-4, the J call TRBJ2-1; 9 nucleotides match TRBD2. The CDR3 runs to 16 residues. Germline CDR1 SGHNT, CDR2 YYREEE (reference sequence). J lost 4 bases, V lost 4 bases, and 9 bases had no gene match. CDR3 coding DNA: TGTGCCAGCAGCACCCGCTCGAGCGGGAGGTACAATGAGCAGTTCTTC. Encoded protein: CASSTRSSGRYNEQFF.

The gene calls are TRBV30 and TRBJ1-1; maybe TRBD1 (6 bases). V was shortened by 2 bases and J by 10 bases, with 14 bases between the two germline ends. The CDR3 consists of 12 residues. Looked up from germline, CDR1 is GTSNPN and CDR2 is SVGIG (reference sequence). The CDR3 nucleotides are TGTGCCTGGAGTTCCAGTCAGGGGTCAGCTTTCTTT. Protein sequence: CAWSSSQGSAFF.

The chain carries TRBV11-2 and TRBJ2-5; D call uncertain. Trimming left V 5 bases short and J 0 bases short, with 7 bases between. Germline loops: CDR1 SGHAT, CDR2 FQNNGV. The CDR3 runs 13 residues. The chain's CDR3 is CASSNFYQETQYF. The CDR3 DNA reads TGTGCCAGCAGCAATTTCTACCAAGAGACCCAGTACTTC.

This clone has just one count. The gene calls are TRBV24-1 and TRBJ2-1; D is perhaps TRBD1 (6 bases). This CDR3 has 15 residues. V was shortened by 4 bases and J by 6 bases, with 15 bases between the two germline ends. Per the germline V gene, CDR1 is KGHDR and CDR2 is SFDVKD. CDR3 nucleotides: TGTGCCACCAGTGACCGACAGCCAGGGGCCAATGAGCAGTTCTTC. This sequence encodes CATSDRQPGANEQFF.

V is TRBV3-1 (or the pseudogene TRBV3-2) and J is TRBJ1-2; 12 bases map to TRBD1. V trimming: 0 bases; J trimming: 3 bases; junction bases outside the gene matches: 8. The CDR3 runs 18 residues. CDR1 and CDR2 from the germline V gene are LGHDT and YNNKEL (reference sequence). This CDR3 reads CASSQDLGTGGAHYGYTF. The CDR3 DNA reads as TGTGCCAGCAGCCAAGATCTAGGGACAGGGGGCGCCCACTATGGCTACACCTTC.

V is TRBV6-4 and J is TRBJ1-2, with 8 bases aligning to TRBD1. The ends lost 5 bases at V and 4 bases at J; junction bases unmatched: 6. This CDR3 has 14 amino acids. Germline CDR1 is MRHNA and CDR2 is SNTAGT. CDR3 region: CASSPGQGLYGYTF. In DNA form, the CDR3 reads TGTGCCAGCAGTCCCGGACAGGGACTCTATGGCTACACCTTC.

The rearrangement links TRBV12-3 or TRBV12-4 to TRBJ2-1; 9 bases agree with TRBD2. V dropped 6 bases and J dropped 6; count of bases not matched to a gene: 3. The length of the CDR3 is 13 residues. CDR3 in DNA: TGTGCCAGCAGCCAGCGGGAGGTCAATGAGCAGTTCTTC. Translation gives CASSQREVNEQFF.

The rearrangement joins TRBV5-7 to TRBJ1-5; D not resolved. TRBV5-7 is assigned to the ORF class and has an uncertain function. The CDR3 runs 17 residues. The V end lost 4 bases, the J end lost 0 bases, and 17 bases lay between the germline ends. CDR3 nucleotides: TGTGCCAGCAGCCTGAACCTTATTAGATATAGCAATCAGCCCCAGCATTTT. Translated: CASSLNLIRYSNQPQHF.

V is TRBV19 and J is TRBJ1-2, with TRBD1 as a possible D gene (6 bases). Germline lookup yields CDR1 LNHDA and CDR2 SQIVND (reference sequence). CDR3 size: 14 residues. V shed 5 bases and J shed 2 bases, with 12 bases lying between them. In DNA form, the CDR3 reads TGTGCCAGTAGTCCAGGGGACGGCAACTATGGCTACACCTTC. This encodes CASSPGDGNYGYTF.

This chain joins TRBV18 and TRBJ1-4; TRBD1 matches 8 bases. CDR1 is KGHSH and CDR2 is LQKENI in the germline V gene. Unmatched junction bases numbered 2, after V lost 3 bases and J lost 5 bases. The CDR3 loop spans 14 amino acids. The DNA of the CDR3 is TGTGCCAGCTCACCGGGACAGGCCAATGAAAAACTGTTTTTT. This encodes CASSPGQANEKLFF.

The CDR3 sequence is CASSDRDRGRVQPQHF. The CDR3 DNA reads TGTGCCAGCAGTGACCGAGACAGGGGGCGCGTTCAGCCCCAGCATTTT. V is TRBV6-1 and J is TRBJ1-5; 10 bases are a match to TRBD1. V gave up 3 bases and J gave up 6 bases; unmatched junction bases: 8. Per germline, CDR1 MNHNS and CDR2 SASEGT. The CDR3 spans 16 residues.

This clone was detected a few times. The chain uses TRBV19 and TRBJ2-7; possibly TRBD2 for D (6 bases). Per the germline V gene, CDR1 is LNHDA and CDR2 is SQIVND (reference sequence). The CDR3 is 13 residues long. Trimming removed 1 base at V and 7 bases at J, with 11 bases between. Here the CDR3 reads CASSIGGGNEQYF. The CDR3 region has the DNA TGTGCCAGTAGTATAGGAGGAGGGAATGAGCAGTACTTC.

The genes are TRBV7-2 and TRBJ2-3; 7 bases match TRBD2. The CDR3 runs to 15 residues. V gave up 5 bases and J gave up 4 bases; unmatched junction bases: 9. CDR1 SGHTA and CDR2 FQGNSA come from the germline V gene. CDR3 nucleotides: TGTGCCAGCAGCCCCGGACTAGGTGGGGCAGATACGCAGTATTTT. Translating gives CASSPGLGGADTQYF.

The chain uses TRBV30 and TRBJ2-3; D remains ambiguous. V lost 0 bases, J lost 14 bases, and 15 bases lay in between. There are 12 residues in the CDR3. Looked up from germline, CDR1 is GTSNPN and CDR2 is SVGIG (reference sequence). The DNA of the CDR3 is TGTGCCTGGAGTGTTCCGAACGGTCGGGTGTATTTT. It encodes CAWSVPNGRVYF. The entire variable domain, with the rest obtained from reference TRBV30 and TRBJ2-3, is as follows: SQTIHQWPATLVQPVGSPLSLECTVEGTSNPNLYWYRQAAGRGLQLLFYSVGIGQISSEVPQNLSASRPQDRQFILSSKKLLLSDSGFYLCAWSVPNGRVYFGPGTRLTVL.

CDR3: CASSKTGYGVRTEAFF. The CDR3 coding sequence is TGTGCCAGCTCAAAGACAGGGTATGGGGTTCGCACTGAAGCTTTCTTT. The J gene is TRBJ1-1, the V gene TRBV18, with 7 bases that match TRBD1. V lost 5 bases, J lost 4 bases, and 13 bases stayed unmatched. This CDR3 has 16 amino acids. Germline-derived CDR1 and CDR2 are KGHSH and LQKENI.

This sequence joins TRBV3-1 (or the pseudogene TRBV3-2) and TRBJ2-2, with D perhaps TRBD1 (5 bases). V was clipped by 2 bases and J by 7 bases, with 8 bases between them. Germline loops: CDR1 LGHDT, CDR2 YNNKEL (reference sequence). The CDR3 totals 13 residues. The chain's CDR3 is CASSQRGIGELFF. Written as DNA, the CDR3 is TGTGCCAGCAGCCAAAGGGGAATCGGGGAGCTGTTTTTT.

This clone was counted once. The CDR3 DNA reads as TGTGCCAGCAGCCCCGGGCCGCGGGGGGCTAATGAAAAACTGTTTTTT. Translated: CASSPGPRGANEKLFF. J is TRBJ1-4 and V is TRBV27; D might be TRBD1 (5 bases). Trimming shortened V by 6 bases and J by 3 bases, and 17 bases separated the two germline ends. Germline V CDR1 and CDR2: MNHEY, SMNVEV (reference sequence). The CDR3 loop spans 16 amino acids. Full variable domain (remainder filled in from reference TRBV27 and TRBJ1-4): EAQVTQNPRYLITVTGKKLTVTCSQNMNHEYMSWYRQDPGLGLRQIYYSMNVEVTDKGDVPEGYKVSRKEKRNFPLILESPSPNQTSLYFCASSPGPRGANEKLFFGSGTQLSVL.

The chain has TRBV5-4 and TRBJ1-3, with D possibly TRBD1 on 5 matching bases. The CDR3 sequence is 16 residues long. V lost 0 bases and J lost 0, with 10 bases in between. Germline values: CDR1 SGHNT, CDR2 YYREEE (reference sequence). The CDR3 nucleotides are TGTGCCAGCAGCTTGGGACAGTGGAGCTCTGGAAACACCATATATTTT. As protein: CASSLGQWSSGNTIYF.